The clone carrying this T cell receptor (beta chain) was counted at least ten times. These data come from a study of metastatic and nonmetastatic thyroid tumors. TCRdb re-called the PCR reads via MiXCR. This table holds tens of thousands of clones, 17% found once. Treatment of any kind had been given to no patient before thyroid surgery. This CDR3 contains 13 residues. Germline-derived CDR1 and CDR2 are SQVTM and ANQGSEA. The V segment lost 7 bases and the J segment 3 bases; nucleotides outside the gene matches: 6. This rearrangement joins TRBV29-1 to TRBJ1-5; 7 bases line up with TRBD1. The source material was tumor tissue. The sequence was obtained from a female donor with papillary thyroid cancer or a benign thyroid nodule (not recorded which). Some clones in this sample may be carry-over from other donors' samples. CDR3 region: CSAGTDINQPQHF. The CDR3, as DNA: TGCAGCGCAGGGACAGATATCAATCAGCCCCAGCATTTT.